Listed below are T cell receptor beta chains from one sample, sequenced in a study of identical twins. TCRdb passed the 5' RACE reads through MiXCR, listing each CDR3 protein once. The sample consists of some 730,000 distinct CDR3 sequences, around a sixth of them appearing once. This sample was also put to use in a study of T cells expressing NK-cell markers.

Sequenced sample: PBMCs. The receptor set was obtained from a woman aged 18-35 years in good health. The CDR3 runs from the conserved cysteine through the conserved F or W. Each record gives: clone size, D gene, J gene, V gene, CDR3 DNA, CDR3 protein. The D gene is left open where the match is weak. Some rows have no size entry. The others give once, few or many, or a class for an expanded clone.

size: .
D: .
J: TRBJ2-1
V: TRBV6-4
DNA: TGTGCCAGCAGTGCGACTCCTTACAATGAGCAGTTCTTC
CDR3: CASSATPYNEQFF

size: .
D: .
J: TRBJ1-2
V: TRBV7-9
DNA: TGTGCCAGCGGTACAGGGTATAGAGGCTACACCTTC
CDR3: CASGTGYRGYTF

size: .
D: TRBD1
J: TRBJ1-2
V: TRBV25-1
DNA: TGTGCCTGTGGGACAGAAAATTATGGCTACACCTTC
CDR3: CACGTENYGYTF

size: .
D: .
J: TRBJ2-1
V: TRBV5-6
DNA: TGTGCCAGCAGCTTGGCCCTAGTGACGCGGCCCAGCAATGAGCAGTTCTTC
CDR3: CASSLALVTRPSNEQFF

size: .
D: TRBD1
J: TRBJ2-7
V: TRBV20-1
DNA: TGCAGTGCTAGAGATAGTAGTCAGGGGGCCTACGAGCAGTACTTC
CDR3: CSARDSSQGAYEQYF

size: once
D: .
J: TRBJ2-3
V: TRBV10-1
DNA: TGCGCCAGCAGTGAGTCGAAATGGAGCGGTGATACGCAGTATTTT
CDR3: CASSESKWSGDTQYF

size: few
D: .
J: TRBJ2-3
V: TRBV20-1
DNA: TGCAGTGCTGGACCTAAGAGACTTAGGGGAGATACGCAGTATTTT
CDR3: CSAGPKRLRGDTQYF

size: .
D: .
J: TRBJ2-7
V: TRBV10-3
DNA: TGTGCCATCAGTGATGTAAGTTCCTACGAGCAGTACTTC
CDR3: CAISDVSSYEQYF

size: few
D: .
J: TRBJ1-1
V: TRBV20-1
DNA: TGCAGTGCTGGAAATTCAGGGAACACTGAAGCTTTCTTT
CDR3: CSAGNSGNTEAFF

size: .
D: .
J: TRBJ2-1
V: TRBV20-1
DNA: TGCAGTGCTAGTCGGTTCAATGAGCAGTTCTTC
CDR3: CSASRFNEQFF

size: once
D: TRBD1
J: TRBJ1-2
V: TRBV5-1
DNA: TGCGCCAGCAGCCCTAACTTTGGACAGGGGGCGCAGGGCTACACCTTC
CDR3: CASSPNFGQGAQGYTF

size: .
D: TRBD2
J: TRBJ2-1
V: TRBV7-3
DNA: TGTGCCAGCAGCCCCCGGGACTACCCCTACAATGAGCAGTTCTTC
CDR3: CASSPRDYPYNEQFF

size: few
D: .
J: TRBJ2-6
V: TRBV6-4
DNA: TGTGCCAGCAGTGAGGGTACTTCCTCTGGGGCCAACGTCCTGACTTTC
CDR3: CASSEGTSSGANVLTF

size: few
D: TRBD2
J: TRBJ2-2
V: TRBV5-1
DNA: TGCGCCAGCAGCTTGGTCCCGGGACTAGCGAACACCGGGGAGCTGTTTTTT
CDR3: CASSLVPGLANTGELFF

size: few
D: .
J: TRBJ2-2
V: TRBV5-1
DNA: TGCGCCAGCAGCCTGGCGGGAAGCCAGGGATTCACCGGGGAGCTGTTTTTT
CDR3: CASSLAGSQGFTGELFF

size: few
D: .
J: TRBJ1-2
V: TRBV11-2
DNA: TGTGCCAGCAGCATCCATCCCTATGGCTACACCTTC
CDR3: CASSIHPYGYTF

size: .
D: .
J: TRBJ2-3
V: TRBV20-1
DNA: TGCAGTGCTAACCCCCAGCCTGGGCGGATTTTCACAGATACGCAGTATTTT
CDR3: CSANPQPGRIFTDTQYF

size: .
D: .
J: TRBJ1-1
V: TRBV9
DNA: TGTGCCAGCAGCGTCGACCCCGACAGGCTGCTGAACACTGAAGCTTTCTTT
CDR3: CASSVDPDRLLNTEAFF

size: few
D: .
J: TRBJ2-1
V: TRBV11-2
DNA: TGTGCCAGCAGCCCACGAATCTACTCCTACAATGAGCAGTTCTTC
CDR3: CASSPRIYSYNEQFF

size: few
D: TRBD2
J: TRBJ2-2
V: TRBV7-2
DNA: TGTGCCAGCAGCTTAGTGGGACTAGCGGGAGTAACCGGGGAGCTGTTTTTT
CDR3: CASSLVGLAGVTGELFF

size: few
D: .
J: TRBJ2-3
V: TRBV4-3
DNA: TGCGCCAGCAGCCAAGTTATGGCCAGGAACACAGATACGCAGTATTTT
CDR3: CASSQVMARNTDTQYF

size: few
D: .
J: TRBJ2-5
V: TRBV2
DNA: TGTGCCAGCAGTGGAGGGACGGGAGAGACCCAGTACTTC
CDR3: CASSGGTGETQYF

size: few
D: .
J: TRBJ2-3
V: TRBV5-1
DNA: TGCGCCAGCCGCCTTTTGCGGGGGCCTAGCACAGATACGCAGTATTTT
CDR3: CASRLLRGPSTDTQYF

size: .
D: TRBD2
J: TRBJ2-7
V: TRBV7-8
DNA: TGTGCCAGCAGCCCAGAGGTAGGCCTAGCGGGTGCCTACGAGCAGTACTTC
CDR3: CASSPEVGLAGAYEQYF

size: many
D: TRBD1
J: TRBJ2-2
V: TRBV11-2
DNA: TGTGCCAGCAGCCCCGGACAGGACCACACCGGGGAGCTGTTTTTT
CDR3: CASSPGQDHTGELFF

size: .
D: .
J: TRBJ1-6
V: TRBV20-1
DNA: TGCAGTGCTACTACCGCGGATTCACCCCTCCACTTT
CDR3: CSATTADSPLHF

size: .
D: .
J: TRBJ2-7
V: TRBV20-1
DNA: TGCAGTGCTAGAGTTGCTACCAGGGTGGGACTCGAGCAGTACTTC
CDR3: CSARVATRVGLEQYF

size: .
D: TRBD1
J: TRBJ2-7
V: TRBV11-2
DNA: TGTGCCAGCAGCGAGGACAGGGACGAGCAGTACTTC
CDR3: CASSEDRDEQYF

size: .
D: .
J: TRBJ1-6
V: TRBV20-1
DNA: TGCAGTGCTAGACTCCTCGGCAGGTATAATTCACCCCTCCACTTT
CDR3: CSARLLGRYNSPLHF

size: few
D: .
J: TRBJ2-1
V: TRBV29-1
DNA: TGCAGCGTTCAGGAGGGGCTTTACAATGAGCAGTTCTTC
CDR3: CSVQEGLYNEQFF

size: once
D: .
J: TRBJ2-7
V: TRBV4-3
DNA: TGCGCCAGCAGCCACTCCCCGGGGTGGACCTACGAGCAGTACTTC
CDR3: CASSHSPGWTYEQYF

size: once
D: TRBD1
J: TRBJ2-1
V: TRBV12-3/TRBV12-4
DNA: TGTGCCAGCAACCCGACAGGGGGCGGCGTTGGTGAGCAGTTCTTC
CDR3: CASNPTGGGVGEQFF

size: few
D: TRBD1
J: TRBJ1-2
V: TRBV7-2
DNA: TGTGCCAGCAGCTTTCAGGGGGCGACGGGGGGCTACACCTTC
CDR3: CASSFQGATGGYTF

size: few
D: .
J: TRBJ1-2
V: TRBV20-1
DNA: TGCAGTGCTTCGGAGGGGGGTGGCTACACCTTC
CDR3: CSASEGGGYTF

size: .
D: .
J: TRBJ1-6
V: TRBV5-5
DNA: TGTGCCAGCAGCGCCCTCGGGCAAGGATCACCCCTCCACTTT
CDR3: CASSALGQGSPLHF

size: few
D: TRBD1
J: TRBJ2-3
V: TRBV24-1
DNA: TGTGCCACCAGTGACTCCGGGACAGGGGAGGATACGCAGTATTTT
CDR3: CATSDSGTGEDTQYF

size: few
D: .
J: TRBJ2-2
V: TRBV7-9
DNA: TGTGCCAGCAGCTTAGATGGTTGGAGGACCGGGGAGCTGTTTTTT
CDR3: CASSLDGWRTGELFF

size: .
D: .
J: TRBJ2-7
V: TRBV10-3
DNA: TGTGCCATCAGTGCGAACCTCTACGAGCAGTACTTC
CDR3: CAISANLYEQYF

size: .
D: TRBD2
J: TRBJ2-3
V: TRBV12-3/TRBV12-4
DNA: TGTGCCAGCAGTTGGCAGCGGGGGGGCGCAGATACGCAGTATTTT
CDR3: CASSWQRGGADTQYF

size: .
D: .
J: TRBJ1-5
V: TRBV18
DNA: TGTGCCAGCTCACCAGCGTCAGTGCCTAATCAGCCCCAGCATTTT
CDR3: CASSPASVPNQPQHF

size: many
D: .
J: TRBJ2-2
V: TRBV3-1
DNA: TGTGCCAGCAGACCCGGCCAAGGCGACACCGGGGAGCTGTTTTTT
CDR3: CASRPGQGDTGELFF

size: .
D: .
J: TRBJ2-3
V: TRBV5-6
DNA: TGTGCCAGCAGCCTGGGATGGGGCGGCACAGATACGCAGTATTTT
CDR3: CASSLGWGGTDTQYF

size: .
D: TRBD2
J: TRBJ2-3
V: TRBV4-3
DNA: TGCGCCAGCAGCCAAACCCCCTTCCAGGAGCGGGAGCTAAGTGATACGCAGTATTTT
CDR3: CASSQTPFQERELSDTQYF

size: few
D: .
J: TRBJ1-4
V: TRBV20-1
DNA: TGCAGTGCTAGCAGTGAAAAACTGTTTTTT
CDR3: CSASSEKLFF

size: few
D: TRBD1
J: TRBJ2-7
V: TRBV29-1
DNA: TGCAGCGGTGGACAGGGAGCCCACGAGCAGTACTTC
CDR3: CSGGQGAHEQYF

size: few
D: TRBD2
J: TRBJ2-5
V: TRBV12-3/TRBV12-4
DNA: TGTGCCAGCAGTTTAGCGCGGGGGTGGGCCAGGGAGACCCAGTACTTC
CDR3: CASSLARGWARETQYF

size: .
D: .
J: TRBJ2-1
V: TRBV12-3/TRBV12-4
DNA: TGTGCCAGTAACGGGAGTCCTTCCTACAATGAGCAGTTCTTC
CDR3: CASNGSPSYNEQFF

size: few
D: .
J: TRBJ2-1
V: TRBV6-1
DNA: TGTGCCAGCCAAATTACCGCGGGGGCCCCCTACAATGAGCAGTTCTTC
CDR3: CASQITAGAPYNEQFF

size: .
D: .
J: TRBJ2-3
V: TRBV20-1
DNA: TGCAGTGCTAGCGTCCCGAGGGCTAGCACAGATACGCAGTATTTT
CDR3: CSASVPRASTDTQYF

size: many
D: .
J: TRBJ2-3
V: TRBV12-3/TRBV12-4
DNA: TGTGCCAGCAGTTCGGGGCCTAGTTCGGATACGCAGTATTTT
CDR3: CASSSGPSSDTQYF

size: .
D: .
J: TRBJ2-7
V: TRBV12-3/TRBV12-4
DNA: TGTGCCAGCAGTTTAGGAAGTAGAGCTGAGCAGTACTTC
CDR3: CASSLGSRAEQYF

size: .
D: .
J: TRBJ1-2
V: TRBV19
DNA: TGTGCCAGTACCAGAGGGACTCCGGGCTACACCTTC
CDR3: CASTRGTPGYTF

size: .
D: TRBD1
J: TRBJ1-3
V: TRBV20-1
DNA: TGCAGTGCTCGACGGGACAGATTCTCTGGAAACACCATATATTTT
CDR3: CSARRDRFSGNTIYF

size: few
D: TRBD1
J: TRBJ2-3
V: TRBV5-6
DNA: TGTGCCAGCAGCTTCGACGGGACAGGTCTGCATACGCAGTATTTT
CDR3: CASSFDGTGLHTQYF